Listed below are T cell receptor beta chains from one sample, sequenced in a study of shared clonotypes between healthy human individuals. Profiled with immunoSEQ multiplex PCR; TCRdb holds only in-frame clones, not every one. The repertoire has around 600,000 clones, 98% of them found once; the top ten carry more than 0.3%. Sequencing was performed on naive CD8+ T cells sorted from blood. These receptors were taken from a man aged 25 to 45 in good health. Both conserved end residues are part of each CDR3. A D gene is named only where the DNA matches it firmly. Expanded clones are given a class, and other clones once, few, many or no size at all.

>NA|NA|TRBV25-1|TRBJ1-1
CASRSGGTEAFF
TGTGCCAGCAGATCGGGGGGCACTGAAGCTTTCTTT
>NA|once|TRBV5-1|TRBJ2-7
CASSLTTLDYLHKQYF
TGCGCCAGCAGCTTGACCACTCTGGACTACCTCCATAAGCAGTACTTC
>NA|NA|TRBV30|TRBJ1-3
CAWRQSSGNTIYF
TGTGCCTGGAGACAGAGCTCTGGAAACACCATATATTTT
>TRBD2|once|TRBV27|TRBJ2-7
CASSLAGGNEQYF
TGTGCCAGCAGTCTAGCGGGAGGTAACGAGCAGTACTTC
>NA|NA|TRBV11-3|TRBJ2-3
CASSLAMTDTQYF
TGTGCCAGCAGCTTAGCCATGACAGATACGCAGTATTTT
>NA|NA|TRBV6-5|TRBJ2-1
CASSYRPYNEQFF
TGTGCCAGCAGTTACAGGCCGTACAATGAGCAGTTCTTC
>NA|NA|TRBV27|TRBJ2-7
CASSATASYEQYF
TGTGCCAGCAGTGCAACAGCGAGCTACGAGCAGTACTTC
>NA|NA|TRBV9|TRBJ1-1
CASSVGTPGDTEAFF
TGTGCCAGCAGCGTAGGGACGCCGGGCGACACTGAAGCTTTCTTT
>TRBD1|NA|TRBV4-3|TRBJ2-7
CASSQDGGTGDEQYF
TGCGCCAGCAGCCAAGATGGGGGGACAGGTGACGAGCAGTACTTC
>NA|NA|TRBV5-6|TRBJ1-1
CASSLASWRRVNTEAFF
TGTGCCAGCAGCTTGGCCTCGTGGAGGCGGGTGAACACTGAAGCTTTCTTT
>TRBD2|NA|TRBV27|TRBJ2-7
CASSSGTGGYEQYF
TGTGCCAGCAGTTCTGGGACGGGGGGCTACGAGCAGTACTTC
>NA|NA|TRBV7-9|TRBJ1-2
CASSLVGGQGNYGYTF
TGTGCCAGCAGCTTAGTCGGGGGCCAGGGTAACTATGGCTACACCTTC
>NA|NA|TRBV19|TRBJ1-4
CASSMGQLGLAEKLFF
TGTGCCAGTAGTATGGGCCAGTTGGGTCTGGCTGAAAAACTGTTTTTT
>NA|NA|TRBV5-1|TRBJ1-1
CASSLSAGPNTEAFF
TGCGCCAGCAGCTTGTCAGCGGGGCCGAACACTGAAGCTTTCTTT
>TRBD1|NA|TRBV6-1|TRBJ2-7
CASSEEAGGISYEQYF
TGTGCCAGCAGTGAAGAGGCAGGGGGTATTTCCTACGAGCAGTACTTC
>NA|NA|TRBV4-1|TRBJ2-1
CASSLETYNEQFF
TGCGCCAGCAGTCTAGAAACCTACAATGAGCAGTTCTTC
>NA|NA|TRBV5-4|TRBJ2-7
CASSLLNKAYEQYF
TGTGCCAGCAGCCTTCTCAACAAGGCCTACGAGCAGTACTTC
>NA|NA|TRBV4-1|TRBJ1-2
CASSQVTGAVYGYTF
TGCGCCAGCAGCCAAGTCACGGGCGCCGTCTATGGCTACACCTTC
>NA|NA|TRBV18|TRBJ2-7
CASSPPAGGSSYEQYF
TGTGCCAGCTCACCACCGGCCGGGGGCAGCTCCTACGAGCAGTACTTC
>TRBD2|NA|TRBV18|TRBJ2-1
CASSSGAGGYFDEQFF
TGTGCCAGCTCATCAGGAGCGGGAGGGTATTTTGATGAGCAGTTCTTC
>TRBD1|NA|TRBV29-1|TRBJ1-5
CSVGGGAEPQHF
TGCAGCGTTGGAGGGGGCGCGGAGCCCCAGCATTTT
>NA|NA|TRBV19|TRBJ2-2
CATEEGTGELFF
TGTGCCACCGAGGAGGGTACCGGGGAGCTGTTTTTT
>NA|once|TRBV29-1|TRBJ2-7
CSVEGGSEQYF
TGCAGCGTTGAAGGCGGCAGCGAGCAGTACTTC
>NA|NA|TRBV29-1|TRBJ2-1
CSVVRGPAGNEQFF
TGCAGCGTTGTACGGGGGCCGGCCGGGAATGAGCAGTTCTTC
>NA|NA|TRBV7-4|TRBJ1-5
CASSLVVDGSNQPQHF
TGTGCCAGCAGCTTAGTGGTAGACGGTAGCAATCAGCCCCAGCATTTT
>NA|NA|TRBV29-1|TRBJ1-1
CSVEVGVTEAFF
TGCAGCGTTGAAGTCGGGGTCACTGAAGCTTTCTTT
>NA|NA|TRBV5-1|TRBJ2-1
CASSFVSGVSYNEQFF
TGCGCCAGCAGCTTTGTGTCGGGGGTCTCCTACAATGAGCAGTTCTTC
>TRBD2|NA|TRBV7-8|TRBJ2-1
CASSPPGLEGNEQFF
TGTGCCAGCAGCCCTCCGGGACTAGAGGGCAATGAGCAGTTCTTC
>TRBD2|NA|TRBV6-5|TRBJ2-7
CASRALAGGYEQYF
TGTGCCAGCAGGGCGCTAGCGGGGGGCTACGAGCAGTACTTC
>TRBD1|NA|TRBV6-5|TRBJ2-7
CASSYSGTGLDEQYF
TGTGCCAGCAGTTACTCCGGGACAGGGTTAGACGAGCAGTACTTC
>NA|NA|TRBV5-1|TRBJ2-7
CASSYGTSYEQYF
TGCGCCAGCAGCTACGGGACAAGCTACGAGCAGTACTTC
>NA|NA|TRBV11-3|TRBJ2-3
CASSARSYTDTQYF
TGTGCCAGCAGCGCCCGCAGCTACACAGATACGCAGTATTTT
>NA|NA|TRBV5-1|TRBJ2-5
CASSLLVGGETQYF
TGCGCCAGCAGCTTGTTGGTGGGGGGCGAGACCCAGTACTTC
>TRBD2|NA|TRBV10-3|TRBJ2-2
CAISEAASGRPGELFF
TGTGCCATCAGTGAGGCAGCTAGCGGGAGGCCCGGGGAGCTGTTTTTT
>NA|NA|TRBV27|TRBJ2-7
CASSLYDGKPTYEQYF
TGTGCCAGCAGTTTATACGACGGAAAACCAACCTACGAGCAGTACTTC
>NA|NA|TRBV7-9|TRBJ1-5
CASSLSFSDQPQHF
TGTGCCAGCAGCTTAAGTTTCAGCGACCAGCCCCAGCATTTT
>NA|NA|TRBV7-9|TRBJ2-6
CASSLADFSRTVLTF
TGTGCCAGCAGCTTAGCTGACTTCTCCCGGACCGTCCTGACTTTC
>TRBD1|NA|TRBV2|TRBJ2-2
CASSEAGTGNTGELFF
TGTGCCAGCAGTGAAGCGGGGACAGGGAACACCGGGGAGCTGTTTTTT
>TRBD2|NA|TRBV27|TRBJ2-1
CASSTPVAGNEQFF
TGTGCCAGCAGTACACCAGTAGCGGGGAATGAGCAGTTCTTC
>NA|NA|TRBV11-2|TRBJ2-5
CASSLRPDGETQYF
TGTGCCAGCAGTCTAAGGCCTGATGGAGAGACCCAGTACTTC
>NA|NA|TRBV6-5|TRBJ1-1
CASSIRENTEAFF
TGTGCCAGCTCTATACGGGAGAACACTGAAGCTTTCTTT
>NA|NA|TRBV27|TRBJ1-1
CASARGGTEAFF
TGTGCCAGCGCACGAGGGGGCACTGAAGCTTTCTTT
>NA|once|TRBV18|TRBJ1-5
CASSDTEQNQPQHF
TGTGCCAGCTCAGATACAGAACAAAATCAGCCCCAGCATTTT
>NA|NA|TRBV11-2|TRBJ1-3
CASSPPGGWGIGNTIYF
TGTGCCAGCAGCCCACCGGGAGGGTGGGGCATCGGAAACACCATATATTTT
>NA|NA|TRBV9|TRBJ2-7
CASSPRTVEGLEEQYF
TGTGCCAGCAGCCCCCGGACAGTAGAGGGGCTTGAGGAGCAGTACTTC
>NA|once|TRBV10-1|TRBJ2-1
CASSDGSFNEQFF
TGCGCCAGCAGTGATGGATCGTTCAATGAGCAGTTCTTC
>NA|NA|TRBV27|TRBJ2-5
CASSLSITRKETQYF
TGTGCCAGCAGTTTATCGATAACGCGTAAAGAGACCCAGTACTTC
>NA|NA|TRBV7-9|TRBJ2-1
CASSSEGTNEQFF
TGTGCCAGCAGCTCCGAAGGTACCAATGAGCAGTTCTTC
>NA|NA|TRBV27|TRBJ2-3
CASTSGTYNTDTQYF
TGTGCCAGCACTTCCGGGACATACAACACAGATACGCAGTATTTT
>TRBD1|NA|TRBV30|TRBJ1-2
CAWSVRDRGGYGYTF
TGTGCCTGGAGTGTACGCGACAGGGGCGGCTATGGCTACACCTTC
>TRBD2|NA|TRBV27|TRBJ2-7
CASSPGLAGYEQYF
TGTGCCAGCAGCCCGGGACTAGCGGGCTACGAGCAGTACTTC
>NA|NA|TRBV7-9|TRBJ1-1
CASSLGLRGNTEAFF
TGTGCCAGCAGCTTAGGGCTCAGGGGGAACACTGAAGCTTTCTTT
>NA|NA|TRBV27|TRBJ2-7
CASSPYRFLTDRYEREQYF
TGTGCCAGCAGTCCCTACCGCTTTCTTACAGACAGATACGAACGAGAGCAGTACTTC
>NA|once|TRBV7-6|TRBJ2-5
CASSRPSGASREAQYF
TGTGCCAGCAGCCGACCTTCCGGGGCCTCAAGAGAGGCCCAGTACTTC